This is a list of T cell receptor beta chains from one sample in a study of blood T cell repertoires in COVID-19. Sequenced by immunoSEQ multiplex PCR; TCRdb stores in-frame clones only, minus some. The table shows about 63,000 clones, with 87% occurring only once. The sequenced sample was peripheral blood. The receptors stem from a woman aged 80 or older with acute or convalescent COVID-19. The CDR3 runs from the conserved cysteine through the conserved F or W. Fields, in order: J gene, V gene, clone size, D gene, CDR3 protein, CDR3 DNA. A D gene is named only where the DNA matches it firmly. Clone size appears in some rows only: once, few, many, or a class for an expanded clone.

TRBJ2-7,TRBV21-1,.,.,CASSATLAGGSYEQYF,TGTGCCAGCTCCGCCACTCTAGCGGGCGGCTCCTACGAGCAGTACTTC
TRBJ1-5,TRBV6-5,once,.,CAGGDILYSNQPQHF,TGTGCCGGGGGGGACATCCTTTATAGCAATCAGCCCCAGCATTTT
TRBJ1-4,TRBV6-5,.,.,CASSWDTHNEKLFF,TGTGCCAGCAGTTGGGACACACATAATGAAAAACTGTTTTTT
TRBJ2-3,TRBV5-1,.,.,CASSLAGLSTDTQYF,TGCGCCAGCAGCTTGGCCGGTCTAAGCACAGATACGCAGTATTTT
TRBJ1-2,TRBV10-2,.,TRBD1,CASTPTGPYGYTF,TGCGCCAGCACTCCGACAGGGCCATATGGCTACACCTTC
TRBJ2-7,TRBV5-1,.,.,CASSYQGTSYEQYF,TGCGCCAGCAGCTACCAGGGAACCTCCTACGAGCAGTACTTC
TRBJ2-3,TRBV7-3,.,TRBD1,CASSPAGTGTDTQYF,TGTGCCAGCAGCCCTGCTGGGACAGGGACAGATACGCAGTATTTT
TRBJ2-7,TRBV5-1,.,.,CASSLGQDEQYF,TGCGCCAGCAGCTTGGGACAGGACGAGCAGTACTTC
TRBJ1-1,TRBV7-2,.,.,CASSLEPRGTEAFF,TGTGCCAGCAGCTTAGAGCCGAGGGGGACTGAAGCTTTCTTT
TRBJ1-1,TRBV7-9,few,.,CASRPPGFRQPEAFF,TGTGCCAGCAGACCGCCCGGGTTTAGGCAGCCTGAAGCTTTCTTT
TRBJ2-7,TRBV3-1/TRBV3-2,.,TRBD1,CASSPYGQAYEQYF,TGTGCCAGCAGCCCATATGGACAGGCCTACGAGCAGTACTTC
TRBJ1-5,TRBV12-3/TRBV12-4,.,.,CASRTGRDQPQHF,TGTGCCAGCCGAACAGGACGGGATCAGCCCCAGCATTTT
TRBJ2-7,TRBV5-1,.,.,CASSPVGGAAYEQYF,TGCGCCAGCAGCCCGGTTGGGGGCGCGGCTTACGAGCAGTACTTC
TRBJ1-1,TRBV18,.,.,CASSTSSNTEAFF,TGTGCCAGCTCAACCTCCAGTAACACTGAAGCTTTCTTT
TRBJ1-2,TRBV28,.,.,CASSLGSRGIVNYGYTF,TGTGCCAGCAGTTTAGGAAGTAGAGGGATTGTTAACTATGGCTACACCTTC
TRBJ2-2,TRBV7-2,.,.,CASSLEYESHTGELFF,TGTGCCAGCAGCTTAGAGTACGAGAGCCACACCGGGGAGCTGTTTTTT
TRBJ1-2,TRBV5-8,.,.,CASSLVRSGYTF,TGTGCCAGCAGCTTGGTGCGAAGTGGCTACACCTTC
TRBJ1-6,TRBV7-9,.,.,CASSSLQESPLHF,TGTGCCAGCAGCTCACTACAAGAATCACCCCTCCACTTT
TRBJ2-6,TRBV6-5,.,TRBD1,CASRQQGQGANVLTF,TGTGCCAGCAGACAACAGGGGCAAGGGGCCAACGTCCTGACTTTC
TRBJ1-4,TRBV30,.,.,CAWSREGEKLFF,TGTGCCTGGAGCCGTGAGGGAGAAAAACTGTTTTTT
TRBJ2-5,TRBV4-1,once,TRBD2,CASSQDHGSGSGETQYF,TGCGCCAGCAGCCAAGATCATGGTAGCGGGAGTGGAGAGACCCAGTACTTC
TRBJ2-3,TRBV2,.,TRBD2,CASGLAADTQYF,TGTGCCAGCGGACTAGCCGCAGATACGCAGTATTTT
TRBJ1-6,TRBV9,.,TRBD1,CASSVQPGQGSPLHF,TGTGCCAGCAGCGTACAACCGGGACAGGGTTCACCCCTCCACTTT
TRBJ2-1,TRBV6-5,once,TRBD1,CASKNRQGTDEQFF,TGTGCCAGCAAAAATAGACAGGGAACGGATGAGCAGTTCTTC
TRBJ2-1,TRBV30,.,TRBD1,CAGARDRGVVEQFF,TGTGCGGGAGCCCGGGACAGGGGAGTGGTTGAGCAGTTCTTC
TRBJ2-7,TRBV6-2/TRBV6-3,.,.,CASSYSAIADEQYF,TGTGCCAGCAGTTACTCAGCCATAGCGGATGAGCAGTACTTC
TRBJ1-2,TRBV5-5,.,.,CASSGGARRGARSEGYTF,TGTGCCAGCAGCGGGGGGGCTAGACGAGGGGCGAGGTCTGAGGGCTACACCTTC
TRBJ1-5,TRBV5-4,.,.,CASSPGRDSNQPQHF,TGTGCCAGCAGCCCCGGACGGGATAGCAATCAGCCCCAGCATTTT
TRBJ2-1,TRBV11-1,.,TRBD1,CASRVQGQGNNEQFF,TGTGCCAGCAGAGTCCAGGGACAGGGGAACAATGAGCAGTTCTTC
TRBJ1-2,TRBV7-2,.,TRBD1,CASSLSYRGQTILRGYTF,TGTGCCAGCAGCTTATCCTACCGGGGACAGACTATTCTAAGGGGCTACACCTTC
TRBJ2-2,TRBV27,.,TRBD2,CASSLALTSGVGELFF,TGTGCCAGCAGTTTAGCGTTGACTAGCGGGGTGGGGGAGCTGTTTTTT
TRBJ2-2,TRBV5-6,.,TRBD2,CASSFKTSGRARELFF,TGTGCCAGCAGCTTCAAGACTAGCGGGAGGGCCCGAGAGCTGTTTTTT
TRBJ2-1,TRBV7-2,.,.,CASSSNRERYNEQFF,TGTGCCAGCAGCTCTAACCGGGAGAGATACAATGAGCAGTTCTTC
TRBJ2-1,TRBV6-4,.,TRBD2,CASGPRTSDNEQFF,TGTGCCAGCGGTCCCCGGACTAGCGACAATGAGCAGTTCTTC
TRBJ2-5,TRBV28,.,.,CASSLLGETQYF,TGTGCCAGCAGTTTACTCGGGGAGACCCAGTACTTC
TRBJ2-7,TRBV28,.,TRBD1,CASRPGQESSYEQYF,TGTGCCAGCAGACCGGGACAGGAAAGCTCCTACGAGCAGTACTTC
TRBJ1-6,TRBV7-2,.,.,CASSWGGPGQRSPLHF,TGTGCCAGCAGCTGGGGGGGACCAGGTCAACGATCACCCCTCCACTTT
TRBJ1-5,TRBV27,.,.,CASSLQGQGQPQHF,TGTGCCAGCAGTTTACAGGGCCAAGGCCAGCCCCAGCATTTT
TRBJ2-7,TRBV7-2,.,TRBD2,CASSPVAGGPREQYF,TGTGCCAGCAGCCCCGTTGCGGGAGGGCCTCGGGAGCAGTACTTC
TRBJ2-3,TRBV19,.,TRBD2,CATTTPQLGGDPDTQYF,TGTGCCACCACAACCCCCCAGCTGGGAGGGGACCCAGATACGCAGTATTTT
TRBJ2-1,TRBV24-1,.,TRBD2,CATSDLGGVSGGSNYNEQFF,TGTGCCACCAGTGATCTTGGCGGGGTTAGCGGGGGCTCCAATTACAATGAGCAGTTCTTC
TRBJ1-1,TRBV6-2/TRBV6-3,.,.,CASSYSSLNTEAFF,TGTGCCAGCAGTTACAGCTCCTTGAACACTGAAGCTTTCTTT
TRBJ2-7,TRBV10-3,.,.,CAISEAGRAYEQYF,TGTGCCATCAGTGAGGCGGGGAGAGCCTACGAGCAGTACTTC
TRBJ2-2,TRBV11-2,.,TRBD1,CASSYRGGELFF,TGTGCCAGCAGTTACAGGGGCGGGGAGCTGTTTTTT
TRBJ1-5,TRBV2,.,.,CASSATGPHQPQHF,TGTGCCAGCAGCGCAACAGGTCCCCATCAGCCCCAGCATTTT
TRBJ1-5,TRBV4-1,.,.,CASSQDIDRIQPQHF,TGCGCCAGCAGCCAAGATATCGACAGAATACAGCCCCAGCATTTT
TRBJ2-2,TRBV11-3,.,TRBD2,CASSLPGGAATGELFF,TGTGCCAGCAGCCTACCGGGGGGGGCGGCCACCGGGGAGCTGTTTTTT